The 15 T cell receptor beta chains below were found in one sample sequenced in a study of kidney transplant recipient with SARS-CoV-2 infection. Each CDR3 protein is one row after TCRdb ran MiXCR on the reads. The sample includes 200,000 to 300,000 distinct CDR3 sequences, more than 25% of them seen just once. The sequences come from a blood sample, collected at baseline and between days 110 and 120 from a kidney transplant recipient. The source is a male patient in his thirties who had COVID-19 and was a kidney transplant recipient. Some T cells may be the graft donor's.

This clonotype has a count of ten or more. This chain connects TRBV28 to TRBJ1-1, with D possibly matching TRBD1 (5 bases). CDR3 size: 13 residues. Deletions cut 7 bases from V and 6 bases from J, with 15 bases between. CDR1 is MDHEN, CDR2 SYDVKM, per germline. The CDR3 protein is CASITFRVAEAFF. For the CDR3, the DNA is TGTGCCAGCATTACCTTCAGGGTCGCTGAAGCTTTCTTT. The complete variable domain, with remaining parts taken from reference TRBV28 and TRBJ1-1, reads DVKVTQSSRYLVKRTGEKVFLECVQDMDHENMFWYRQDPGLGLRLIYFSYDVKMKEKGDIPEGYSVSREKKERFSLILESASTNQTSMYLCASITFRVAEAFFGQGTRLTVV.

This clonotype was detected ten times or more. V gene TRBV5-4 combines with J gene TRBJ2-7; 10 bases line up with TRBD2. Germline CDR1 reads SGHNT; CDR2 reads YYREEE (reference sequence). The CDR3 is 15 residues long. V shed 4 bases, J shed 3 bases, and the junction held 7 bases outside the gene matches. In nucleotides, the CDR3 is TGTGCCAGCAGCACATCGGCTAGCGGGAGCTACGAGCAGTACTTC. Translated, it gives CASSTSASGSYEQYF.

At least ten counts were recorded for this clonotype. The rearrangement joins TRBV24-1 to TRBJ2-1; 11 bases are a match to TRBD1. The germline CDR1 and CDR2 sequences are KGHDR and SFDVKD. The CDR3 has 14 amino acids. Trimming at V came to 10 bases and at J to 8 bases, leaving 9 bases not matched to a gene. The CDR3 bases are TGTGCCACTTATGGGGGACAGGGGGAGGATGAGCAGTTCTTC. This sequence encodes CATYGGQGEDEQFF.

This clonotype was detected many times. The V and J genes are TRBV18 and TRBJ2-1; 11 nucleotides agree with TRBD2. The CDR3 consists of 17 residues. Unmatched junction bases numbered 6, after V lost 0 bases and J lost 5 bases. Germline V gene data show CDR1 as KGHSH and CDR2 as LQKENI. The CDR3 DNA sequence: TGTGCCAGCTCACCACCAGGGCGACTAGCGGGGCACAATGAGCAGTTCTTC. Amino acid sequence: CASSPPGRLAGHNEQFF. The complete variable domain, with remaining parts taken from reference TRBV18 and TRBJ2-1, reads NAGVMQNPRHLVRRRGQEARLRCSPMKGHSHVYWYRQLPEEGLKFMVYLQKENIIDESGMPKERFSAEFPKEGPSILRIQQVVRGDSAAYFCASSPPGRLAGHNEQFFGPGTRLTVL.

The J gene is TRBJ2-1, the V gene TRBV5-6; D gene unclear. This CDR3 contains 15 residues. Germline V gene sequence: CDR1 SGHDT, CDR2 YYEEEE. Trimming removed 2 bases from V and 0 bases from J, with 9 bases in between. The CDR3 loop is CASSFSASSYNEQFF. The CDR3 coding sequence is TGTGCCAGCAGCTTCAGCGCGAGCTCCTACAATGAGCAGTTCTTC.

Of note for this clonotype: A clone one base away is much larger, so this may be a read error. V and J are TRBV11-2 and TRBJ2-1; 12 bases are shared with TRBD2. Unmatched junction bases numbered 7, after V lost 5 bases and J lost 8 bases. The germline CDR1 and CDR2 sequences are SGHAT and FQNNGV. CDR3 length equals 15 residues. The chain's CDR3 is CASSIPSGGAYEQFF. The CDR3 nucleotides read TGTGCCAGCAGCATACCTAGCGGGGGGGCCTATGAGCAGTTCTTC.

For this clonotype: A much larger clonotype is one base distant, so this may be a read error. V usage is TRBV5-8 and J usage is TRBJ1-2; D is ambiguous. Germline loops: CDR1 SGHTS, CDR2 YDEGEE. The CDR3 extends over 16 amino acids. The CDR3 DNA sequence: TGTGCCAGCTCTGTCACTCATCCACGAAAGACCTATGGCCACACCTTC. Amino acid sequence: CASSVTHPRKTYGHTF. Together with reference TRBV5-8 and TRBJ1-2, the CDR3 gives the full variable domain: EAGVTQSPTHLIKTRGQQATLRCSPISGHTSVYWYQQALGLGLQFLLWYDEGEERNRGNFPPRFSGRQFPNYSSELNVNALELEDSALYLCASSVTHPRKTYGHTFGSGTRLTVV.

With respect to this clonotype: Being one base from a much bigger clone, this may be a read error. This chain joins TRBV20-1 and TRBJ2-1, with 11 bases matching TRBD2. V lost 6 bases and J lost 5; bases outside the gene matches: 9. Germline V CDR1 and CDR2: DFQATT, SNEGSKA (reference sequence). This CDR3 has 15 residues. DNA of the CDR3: TGCAGTGCAACACTAGCGGGAGTTTTACACAATGAGCAGTTCTTC. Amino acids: CSATLAGVLHNEQFF.

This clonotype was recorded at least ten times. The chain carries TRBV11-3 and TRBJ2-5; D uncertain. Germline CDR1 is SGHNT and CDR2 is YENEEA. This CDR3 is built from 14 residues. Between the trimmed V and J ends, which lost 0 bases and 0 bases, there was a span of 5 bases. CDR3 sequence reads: CASSLELNQETQYF. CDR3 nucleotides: TGTGCCAGCAGCTTAGAACTAAACCAAGAGACCCAGTACTTC.

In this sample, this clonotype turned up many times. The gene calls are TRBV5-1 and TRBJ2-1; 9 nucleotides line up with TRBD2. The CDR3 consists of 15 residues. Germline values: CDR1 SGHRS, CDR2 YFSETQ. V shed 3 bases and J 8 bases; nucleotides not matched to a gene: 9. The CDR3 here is CASSYSGSASHEQFF. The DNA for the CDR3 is TGCGCCAGCAGCTATAGCGGGAGCGCCAGCCATGAGCAGTTCTTC.

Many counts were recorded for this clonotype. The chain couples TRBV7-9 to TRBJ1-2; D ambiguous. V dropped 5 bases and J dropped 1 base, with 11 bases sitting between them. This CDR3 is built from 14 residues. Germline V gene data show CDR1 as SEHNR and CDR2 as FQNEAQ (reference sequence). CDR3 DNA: TGTGCCAGCAGCCCCGGCGCCGTTAACTATGGCTACACCTTC. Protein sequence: CASSPGAVNYGYTF.

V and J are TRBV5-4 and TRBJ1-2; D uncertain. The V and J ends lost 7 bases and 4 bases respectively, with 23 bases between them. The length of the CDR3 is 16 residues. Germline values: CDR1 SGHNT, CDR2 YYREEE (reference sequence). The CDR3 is CASADHVPGKTYGYTF. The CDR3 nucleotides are TGTGCCAGCGCCGACCACGTACCAGGAAAGACCTATGGCTACACCTTC.

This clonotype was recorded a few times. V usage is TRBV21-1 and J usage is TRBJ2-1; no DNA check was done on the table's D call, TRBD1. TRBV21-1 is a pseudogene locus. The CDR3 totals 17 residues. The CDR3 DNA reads TGTGCCAGCAGCAAGGCCAATGGGGCGGGAACTAACAATGAGCAGTTCTTC. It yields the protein CASSKANGAGTNNEQFF.

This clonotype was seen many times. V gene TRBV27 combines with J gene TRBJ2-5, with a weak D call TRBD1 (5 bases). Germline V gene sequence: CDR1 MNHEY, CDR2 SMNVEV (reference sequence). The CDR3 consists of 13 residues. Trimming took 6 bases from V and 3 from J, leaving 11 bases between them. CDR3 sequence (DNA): TGTGCCAGCAGGCACTTAGGGGAAGAGACCCAGTACTTC. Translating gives CASRHLGEETQYF.

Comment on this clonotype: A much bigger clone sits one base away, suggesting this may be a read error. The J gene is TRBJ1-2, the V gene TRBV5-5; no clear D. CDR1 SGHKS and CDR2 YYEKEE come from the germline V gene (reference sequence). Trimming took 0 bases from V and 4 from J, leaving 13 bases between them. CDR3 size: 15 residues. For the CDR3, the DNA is TGTGCCAGCAGCTTGGGGCCAAGAGAAAGCTATGGCTACACCTTC. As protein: CASSLGPRESYGYTF. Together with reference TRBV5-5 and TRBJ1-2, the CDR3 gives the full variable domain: DAGVTQSPTHLIKTRGQQVTLRCSPISGHKSVSWYQQVLGQGPQFIFQYYEKEERGRGNFPDRFSARQFPNYSSELNVNALLLGDSALYLCASSLGPRESYGYTFGSGTRLTVV.